What follows is one TCR beta chain and its context. The clone's antigen remains unknown. Nothing much larger sits one base from this clone, and base qualities are not available. TCR CDR3 regions were amplified from genomic DNA by multiplex PCR using the deep immunoSEQ assay. Extracted genomic DNA from each cell subset was spread evenly across all wells of several immunoSEQ 96-well plates, with each plate serving as a replicate. For sorted subsets, each replicate PCR was loaded with 200 ng genomic DNA, equivalent to 30,000 or so T cell genomes. Purified libraries were measured with a Qubit 3.0 fluorometer, size-checked on a Bioanalyzer 2100, and measured again with the KAPA Library Quantification kit. Every immunoSEQ 96-well plate was sequenced on a dedicated single-read 150-cycle Illumina NextSeq 550 flow cell. In the authors' own workflow: Because the immunoSEQ output held only junctional sequences and lacked quality scores, the filtering could not match the filtering applied to full-length reads. Sequences were annotated with PyIR, a Python wrapper for IgBLAST v1.9, using IMGT germline references to assign V/J genes and CDR3. Reads were removed for weak V/J assignments (E-value above 1e-6), missing CDR3, stop codons, out-of-frame junctions, or ambiguous translated residues. V3J clonotypes were defined as sequences sharing an identical inferred V gene, J gene, and CDR3 amino acid sequence. The percentage overlap between two repertoires was calculated by dividing the number of shared unique clonotypes by the size of the smaller repertoire. Three approaches were used to assess repertoire richness: RTK rarefaction, the Chao1 estimator, and Recon v2.1 estimates of unobserved clonotypes. Generation probabilities for all TCRbeta clonotypes obtained by the gDNA method from a few donors were computed using OLGA. Imported from immuneACCESS, the table was reduced by TCRdb to in-frame sequences with V and J called. These copies leave out some clones; in studies compared against another copy, an unresolved V gene accounts for under half, and the cause of the remainder is not known. Clone size and V and J calls were adopted from that table, with D and trimming inferred from the DNA. This sample has 1,400,000 or so clones in its table, and approximately 98.5% of those were observed once. In total, the top ten clones hold roughly 0.35% of the sample.

These data belong to a study of shared clonotypes between healthy human individuals (dated by TCRdb to the early 2020s). Regarding the complete study: The cohort included three men and a couple of women between 18 and 49 years of age. For each donor, three plates each were used for CD4 naive and CD4 memory, two plates were used for CD8 naive, and one plate was used for CD8 memory. Each donor's leukapheresis produced roughly between about 0.9 and 9.5 billion PBMCs. To estimate repertoire size and how much clonotypes are shared between individuals, the study performed deep sequencing of blood TCR repertoires from roughly five healthy adults. To increase sequencing depth and limit assay-specific biases, different laboratories used diverse techniques to prepare libraries and sequence TCR repertoires.

Broader findings and caveats from the paper: Estimated clonotype richness was generally larger for naive than for memory subsets. The small number of donors limited the genetic and exposure-history diversity represented. Clonotypes shared by all four sorted-subset donors showed higher generation probabilities than non-shared clonotypes. Based on pairwise subsampling, the degree of clonotype sharing among donors was expected to be affected by sequencing depth. When several donors were compared, the shared fraction of clonotypes was around 5.1% for naive CD4, 3.5% for naive CD8, more than 2% for memory CD4, and 0.3% to 0.5% for memory CD8. Even with the large sequencing depth, rarefaction of the sorted-subset datasets indicated that sequencing was incomplete. Sampling was restricted to blood, and TCR repertoires in tissues likely differ from the TCR repertoires found in blood.

Healthy HIV-negative adults with no recently reported acute infections or vaccinations were included as donors. Only Caucasian adults living in Nashville, Tennessee, USA were represented among the donors. CD4+ T cells were enriched through magnetic negative selection, after which naive cells were positively selected on CD45RA and the remaining negative fraction served as the memory subset. Blood was obtained by leukapheresis, after which PBMCs were separated by Ficoll-Histopaque density gradient centrifugation and cryopreserved in liquid nitrogen vapor phase. Analytical flow cytometry was used to check the purity and quantity of each magnetically sorted T cell population. Genomic DNA was isolated from every sorted fraction and measured by UV absorbance on a Nanodrop 2000c. The TCR comes from a young man in good health. The material sequenced was naive CD4+ T cells sorted from blood. In the paper's terms, the cell subset or site label means: CD45RA+ positively selected.

The encoded CDR3 is CASSPSGQGVLETQYF. Here is the DNA: TGCGCCAGCAGCCCCTCGGGACAGGGGGTCCTGGAGACCCAGTACTTC. The rearrangement joined TRBV5-1 to TRBJ2-5; TRBD1 agrees with 11 junctional bases. CDR1 and CDR2, looked up from the germline V gene, are SGHRS and YFSETQ. The CDR3 sequence holds 16 residues, the cysteine and phenylalanine included. The sequence is cut down to CDR3 DNA, 48 bases in frame from base 1. V ends up 4 bases short and J 5 bases short, with an unmatched junction base count of 10.